This passage covers 6 T cell receptor beta chains from one sample sequenced in a study of blood T cell repertoires in COVID-19 (TCRdb year 2020). Library preparation employed the immunoSEQ multiplex PCR assay. TCRdb stores this immuneACCESS table with in-frame sequences only. Part of the clones is absent; in the studies checked, under half of the shortfall reflects unresolved V genes, and no reason is known for the rest. The sample includes under 200,000 clones, with over 70% observed a single time. 8% to 13% of the sample goes to the ten largest clones. Sequencing input: PBMCs or T cells enriched from blood (not recorded which). The receptor source for this set is a man in his forties or fifties who had recovered from COVID-19.

This chain links TRBV5-1 with TRBJ1-1; possibly TRBD1 for D (6 bases). Trimming took 2 bases from V and 1 from J, leaving 15 bases between them. The CDR3 spans 16 residues. Germline CDR1 reads SGHRS; CDR2 reads YFSETQ. CDR3 protein: CASSFTTGTQNTEAFF. Here the CDR3 DNA reads TGCGCCAGCAGCTTCACAACCGGGACACAGAACACTGAAGCTTTCTTT.

The V and J genes are TRBV24-1 and TRBJ1-3; unclear D gene. V shed 9 bases and J shed 0 bases, with 11 bases lying between them. CDR1 and CDR2 (germline): KGHDR, SFDVKD. This CDR3 region has 14 residues. CDR3 coding DNA: TGTGCCACCCGTACTGAGAGCTCTGGAAACACCATATATTTT. Protein: CATRTESSGNTIYF.

This clone showed up just a few times. The chain joins TRBV19 to TRBJ1-2, with D tentatively TRBD1 (5 bases). CDR1 is LNHDA, CDR2 SQIVND, per germline (reference sequence). The CDR3 covers 18 residues. Trimming left V 1 base short and J 6 bases short, with 24 bases between. The CDR3 DNA is TGTGCCAGTAGTATAGCCCAGTTTACCAGGGTAAGTGCGGATGGCTACACCTTC. It codes for CASSIAQFTRVSADGYTF.

This chain uses TRBV25-1 with TRBJ2-7, with D tentatively TRBD1 (5 bases). This CDR3 has 13 residues. In germline, CDR1 is MGHDK, CDR2 SYGVNS. V was pared by 3 bases and J by 7 bases, with 13 bases between. In DNA, the CDR3 is TGTGCCAGCAGTGAGCCAGGGCGCTGGGAGCAGTACTTC. It translates to CASSEPGRWEQYF.

This clone was detected only once. The V gene is TRBV29-1, the J gene TRBJ2-3; TRBD2 is a possible D gene (5 bases). Germline V gene data show CDR1 as SQVTM and CDR2 as ANQGSEA. The CDR3 runs 12 residues. Trimming left V 6 bases short and J 1 base short, with 8 bases between. In nucleotides, the CDR3 is TGCAGCGTGAAGCGGCGCACAGATACGCAGTATTTT. This encodes CSVKRRTDTQYF.

As regards this clone: Distinct nucleotide sequences in the sample also encode this CDR3. This chain connects TRBV5-1 to TRBJ1-2; D gene unclear. Germline CDR1 is SGHRS and CDR2 is YFSETQ. There are 13 residues in the CDR3. The V end lost 0 bases, the J end lost 2 bases, and 5 bases lay between the germline ends. In DNA form, the CDR3 reads TGCGCCAGCAGCTTGGGTCAGAACTATGGCTACACCTTC. It encodes CASSLGQNYGYTF. Full variable domain (outside the CDR3, taken from reference TRBV5-1 and TRBJ1-2): KAGVTQTPRYLIKTRGQQVTLSCSPISGHRSVSWYQQTPGQGLQFLFEYFSETQRNKGNFPGRFSGRQFSNSRSEMNVSTLELGDSALYLCASSLGQNYGYTFGSGTRLTVV.